This paragraph covers one TCR beta chain sequence. What it binds is not known. CDR3 length: 16 amino acids. Germline trimming cut 0 bases from V and 2 bases from J; bases unmatched to any gene: 5. Germline V CDR1 and CDR2: SGDLS, YYNGEE. These data come from a study of cytomegalovirus exposure and HLA in healthy donors. The study, taken as a whole, reports: Overall, roughly 160 TCR beta chains were annotated as cytomegalovirus-associated.

It was with 60 Vbeta and 13 Jbeta primers that the PCR ran. Sequenced by immunoSEQ multiplex PCR; TCRdb stores in-frame clones only, minus some. The table shows 130,000 to 150,000 clones, with 79% occurring only once. Donors were nominally healthy when sampled, though unrecorded immune exposures were likely. V and J are TRBV9 and TRBJ2-7; 10 positions match TRBD2. Specimen: PBMCs. The source of this sequence is a woman in her thirties or forties in good health and CMV-seropositive. In DNA, the CDR3 is TGTGCCAGCAGCGTAGATGGGAGCGGGGGGGCCTACGAGCAGTACTTC. This encodes CASSVDGSGGAYEQYF.